This T cell receptor (beta chain) was found in a study of radiotherapy plus CTLA-4 blockade in lung cancer. Study at large: Around 18% of patients responded objectively, and 31% achieved disease control. Notes on the study in general: How blood T cell clones changed early, along with interferon-beta, reportedly forecast response best. Tumor-origin TCR clones grew in blood after radiotherapy plus ipilimumab.

CDR3 size: 17 residues. V shed 5 bases and J shed 0 bases, with 14 bases lying between them. Germline CDR1 is LNHDA and CDR2 is SQIVND (reference sequence). Sequencing used immunoSEQ multiplex PCR; TCRdb keeps in-frame clones, though not all of them. Here the sample spans fewer than 140,000 clones, more than 75% being singletons. The study gave focal radiation plus ipilimumab CTLA-4 blockade to patients with chemo-refractory metastatic non-small-cell lung cancer. Comments on this clone: Its matching antigen is unknown.

V usage is TRBV19 and J usage is TRBJ2-6; D unresolved. This sequence originates from a human donor with non-small cell lung cancer that progressed on radiotherapy plus ipilimumab. Some clones in this sample may be carry-over from other donors' samples. The starting material was peripheral blood, obtained from a patient treated with radiotherapy plus ipilimumab. CDR3 in amino acids: CASSPIVGASGANVLTF. The DNA of the CDR3 is TGTGCCAGTAGTCCCATAGTGGGCGCCTCTGGGGCCAACGTCCTGACTTTC.